A single T cell receptor beta chain is shown here with its context. The study ran its PCR with 60 Vbeta and 13 Jbeta primers. The protocol was immunoSEQ multiplex PCR, while the TCRdb copy is restricted to in-frame clones and leaves out a portion. The sample has about 120,000 clones, around 79% seen once. The sample belongs to a study of cytomegalovirus exposure and HLA in healthy donors. Germline trimming cut 8 bases from V and 8 bases from J; bases unmatched to any gene: 12. From germline, CDR1 is MNHNS and CDR2 SASEGT. The CDR3 sequence is 15 residues long. This receptor was taken from a woman aged 40 to 49 in good health and CMV-seronegative. The sequencing input was PBMCs. The chain carries TRBV6-1 and TRBJ2-2, with TRBD1 identical over 9 bases. CDR3 sequence: CASETGGALRGELFF. CDR3 DNA: TGTGCCAGCGAGACAGGGGGGGCCCTTAGGGGGGAGCTGTTTTTT.